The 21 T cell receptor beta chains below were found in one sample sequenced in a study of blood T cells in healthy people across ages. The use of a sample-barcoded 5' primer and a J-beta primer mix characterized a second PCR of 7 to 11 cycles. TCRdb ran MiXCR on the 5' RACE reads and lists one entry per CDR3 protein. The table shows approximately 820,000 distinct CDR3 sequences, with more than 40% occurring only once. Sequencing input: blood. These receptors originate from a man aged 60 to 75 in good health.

The CDR3 coding sequence is TGTGCCAGCAGTTCGCGACAGTATAGCAATCAGCCCCAGCATTTT. Protein product: CASSSRQYSNQPQHF. The rearrangement joins TRBV12-3 or TRBV12-4 to TRBJ1-5; D possibly corresponds to TRBD1 (5 bases). The CDR3 loop spans 15 amino acids. V dropped 4 bases and J dropped 0 bases, with 10 bases sitting between them.

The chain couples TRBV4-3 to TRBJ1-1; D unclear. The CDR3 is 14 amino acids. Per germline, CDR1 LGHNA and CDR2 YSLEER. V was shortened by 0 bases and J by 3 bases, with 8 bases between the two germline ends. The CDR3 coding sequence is TGCGCCAGCAGCCAAGATCGGTGGGACACTGAAGCTTTCTTT. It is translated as CASSQDRWDTEAFF.

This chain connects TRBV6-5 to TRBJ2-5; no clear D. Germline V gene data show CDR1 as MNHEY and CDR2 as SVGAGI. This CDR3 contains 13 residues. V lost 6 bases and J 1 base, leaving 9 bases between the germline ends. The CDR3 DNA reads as TGTGCCAGCAGCCCACAGTTCCAAGAGACCCAGTACTTC. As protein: CASSPQFQETQYF.

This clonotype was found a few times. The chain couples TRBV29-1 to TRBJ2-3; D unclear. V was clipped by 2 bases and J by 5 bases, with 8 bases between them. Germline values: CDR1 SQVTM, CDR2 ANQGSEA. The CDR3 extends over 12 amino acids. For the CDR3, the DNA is TGCAGCGTTGAAATCAGGAGAGATACGCAGTATTTT. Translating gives CSVEIRRDTQYF.

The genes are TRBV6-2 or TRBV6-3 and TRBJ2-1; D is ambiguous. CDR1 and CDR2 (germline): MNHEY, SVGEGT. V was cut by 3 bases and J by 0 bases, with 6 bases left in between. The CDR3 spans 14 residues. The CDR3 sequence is CASSYTSSYNEQFF. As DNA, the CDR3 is TGTGCCAGCAGTTATACAAGCTCCTACAATGAGCAGTTCTTC.

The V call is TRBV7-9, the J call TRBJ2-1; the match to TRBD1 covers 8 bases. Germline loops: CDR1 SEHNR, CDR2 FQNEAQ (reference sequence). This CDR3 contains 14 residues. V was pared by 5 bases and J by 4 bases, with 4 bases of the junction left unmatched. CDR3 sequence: CASSNRDRYNEQFF. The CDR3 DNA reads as TGTGCCAGCAGCAACCGGGACAGGTACAATGAGCAGTTCTTC.

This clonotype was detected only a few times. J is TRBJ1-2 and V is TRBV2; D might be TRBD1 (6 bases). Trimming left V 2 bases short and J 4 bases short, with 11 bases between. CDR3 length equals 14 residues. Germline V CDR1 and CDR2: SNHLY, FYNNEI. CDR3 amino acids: CASSEQGLGYGYTF. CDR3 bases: TGTGCCAGCAGTGAACAGGGGTTAGGCTATGGCTACACCTTC.

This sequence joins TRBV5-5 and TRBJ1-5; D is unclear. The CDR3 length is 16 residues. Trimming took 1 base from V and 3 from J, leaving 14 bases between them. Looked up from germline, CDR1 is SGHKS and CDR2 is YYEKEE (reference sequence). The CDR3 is CASSLSGRSFNQPQHF. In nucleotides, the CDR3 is TGTGCCAGCAGCTTGAGCGGCAGGTCGTTCAATCAGCCCCAGCATTTT.

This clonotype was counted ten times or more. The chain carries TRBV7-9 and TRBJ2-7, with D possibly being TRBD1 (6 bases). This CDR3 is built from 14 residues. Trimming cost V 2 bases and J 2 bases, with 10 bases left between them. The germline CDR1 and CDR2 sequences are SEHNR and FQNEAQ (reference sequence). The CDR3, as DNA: TGTGCCAGCAGCTTACCCGGACAGACCTACGAGCAGTACTTC. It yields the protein CASSLPGQTYEQYF.

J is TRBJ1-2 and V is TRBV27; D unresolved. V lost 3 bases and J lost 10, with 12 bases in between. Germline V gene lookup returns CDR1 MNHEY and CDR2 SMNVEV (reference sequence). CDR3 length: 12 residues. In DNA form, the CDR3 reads TGTGCCAGCAGTTTGAATCGCCGGGCCTACACCTTC. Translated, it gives CASSLNRRAYTF.

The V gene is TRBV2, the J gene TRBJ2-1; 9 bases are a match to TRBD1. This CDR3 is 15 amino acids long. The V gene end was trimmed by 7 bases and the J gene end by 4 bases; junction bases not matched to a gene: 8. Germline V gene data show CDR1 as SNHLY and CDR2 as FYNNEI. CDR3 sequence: CASNNDRGTYNEQFF. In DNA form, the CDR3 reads TGTGCCAGCAATAATGACAGGGGGACTTACAATGAGCAGTTCTTC.

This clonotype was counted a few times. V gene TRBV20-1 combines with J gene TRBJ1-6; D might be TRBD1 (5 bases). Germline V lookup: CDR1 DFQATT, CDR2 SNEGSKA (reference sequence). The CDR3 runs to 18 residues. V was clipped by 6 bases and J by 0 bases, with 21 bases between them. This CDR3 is CSAIESSGINSYNSPLHF. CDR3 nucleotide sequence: TGCAGTGCGATAGAGAGCTCAGGGATAAACTCCTATAATTCACCCCTCCACTTT.

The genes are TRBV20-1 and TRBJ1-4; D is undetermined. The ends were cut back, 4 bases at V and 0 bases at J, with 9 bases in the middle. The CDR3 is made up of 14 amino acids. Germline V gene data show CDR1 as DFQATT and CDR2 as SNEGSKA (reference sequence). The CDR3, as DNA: TGCAGTGCTACCCGCGAACCAACTAATGAAAAACTGTTTTTT. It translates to CSATREPTNEKLFF.

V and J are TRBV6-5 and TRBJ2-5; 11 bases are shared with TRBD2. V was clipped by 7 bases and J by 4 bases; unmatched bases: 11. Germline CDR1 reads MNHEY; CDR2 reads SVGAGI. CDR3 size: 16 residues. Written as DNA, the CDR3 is TGTGCCAGCAATGCCGCTAGCGGGGGGCCCCCAGAGACCCAGTACTTC. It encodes CASNAASGGPPETQYF.

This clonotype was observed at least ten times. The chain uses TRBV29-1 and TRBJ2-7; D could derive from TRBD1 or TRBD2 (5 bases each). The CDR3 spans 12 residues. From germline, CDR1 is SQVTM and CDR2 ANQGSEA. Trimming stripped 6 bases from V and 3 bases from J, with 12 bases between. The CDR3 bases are TGCAGCGTCGGTGATGGGGGCTACGAGCAGTACTTC. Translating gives CSVGDGGYEQYF.

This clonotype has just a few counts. The CDR3 DNA reads TGTGCCAGCAGCCAAAGTAATGTAGCGGGGATTGTCACAGATACGCAGTATTTT. Amino acid sequence: CASSQSNVAGIVTDTQYF. The chain has TRBV3-1 and TRBJ2-3; 8 bases map to TRBD2. Losses at the gene ends were 2 bases for V and 2 bases for J; bases not matched to a gene: 12. The CDR3 length is 18 residues. Germline V gene data show CDR1 as LGHDT and CDR2 as YNNKEL (reference sequence).

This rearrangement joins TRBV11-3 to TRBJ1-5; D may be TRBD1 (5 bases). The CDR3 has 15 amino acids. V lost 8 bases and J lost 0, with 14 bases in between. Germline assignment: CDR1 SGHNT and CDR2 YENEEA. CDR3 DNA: TGTGCCAGCTTCCGACAGCGAGGTAGCAATCAGCCCCAGCATTTT. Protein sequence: CASFRQRGSNQPQHF.

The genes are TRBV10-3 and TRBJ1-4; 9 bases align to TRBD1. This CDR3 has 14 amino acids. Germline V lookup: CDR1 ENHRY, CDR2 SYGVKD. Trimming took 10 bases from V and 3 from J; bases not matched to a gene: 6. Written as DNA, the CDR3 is TGTGCCACATGGACAGGGGCGTCTAATGAAAAACTGTTTTTT. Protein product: CATWTGASNEKLFF.

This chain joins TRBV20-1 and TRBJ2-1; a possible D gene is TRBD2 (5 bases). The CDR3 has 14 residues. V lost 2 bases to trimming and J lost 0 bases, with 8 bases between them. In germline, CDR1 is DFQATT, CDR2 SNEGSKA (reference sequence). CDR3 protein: CSARKGSSYNEQFF. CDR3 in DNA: TGCAGTGCTAGAAAAGGGAGCTCCTACAATGAGCAGTTCTTC.

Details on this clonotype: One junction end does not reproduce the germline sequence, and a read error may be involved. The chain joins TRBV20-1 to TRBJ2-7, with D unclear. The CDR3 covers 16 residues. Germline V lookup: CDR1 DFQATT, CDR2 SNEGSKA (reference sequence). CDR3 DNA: TGCTGTGCTAGAGAATTAGGCAGAGAACTATCCTACGAGCAGTACTTC. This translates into CCARELGRELSYEQYF.

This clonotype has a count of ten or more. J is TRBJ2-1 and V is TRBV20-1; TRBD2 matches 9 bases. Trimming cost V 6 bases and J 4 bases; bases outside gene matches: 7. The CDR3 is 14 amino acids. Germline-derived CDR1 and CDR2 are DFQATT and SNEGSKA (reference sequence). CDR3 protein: CSAKRGGDYNEQFF. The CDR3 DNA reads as TGCAGTGCCAAACGCGGGGGGGATTACAATGAGCAGTTCTTC.